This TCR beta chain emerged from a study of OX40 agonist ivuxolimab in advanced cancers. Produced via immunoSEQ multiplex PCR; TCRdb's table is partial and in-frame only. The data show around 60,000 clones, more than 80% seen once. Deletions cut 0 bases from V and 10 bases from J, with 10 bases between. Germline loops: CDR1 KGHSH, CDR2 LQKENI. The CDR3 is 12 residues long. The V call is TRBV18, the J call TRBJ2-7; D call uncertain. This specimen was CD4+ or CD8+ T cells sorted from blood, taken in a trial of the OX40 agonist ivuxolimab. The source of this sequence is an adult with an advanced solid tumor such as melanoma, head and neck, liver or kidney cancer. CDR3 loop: CASSPPDGYQYV. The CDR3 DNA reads TGTGCCAGCTCACCACCGGATGGTTACCAGTACGTC.